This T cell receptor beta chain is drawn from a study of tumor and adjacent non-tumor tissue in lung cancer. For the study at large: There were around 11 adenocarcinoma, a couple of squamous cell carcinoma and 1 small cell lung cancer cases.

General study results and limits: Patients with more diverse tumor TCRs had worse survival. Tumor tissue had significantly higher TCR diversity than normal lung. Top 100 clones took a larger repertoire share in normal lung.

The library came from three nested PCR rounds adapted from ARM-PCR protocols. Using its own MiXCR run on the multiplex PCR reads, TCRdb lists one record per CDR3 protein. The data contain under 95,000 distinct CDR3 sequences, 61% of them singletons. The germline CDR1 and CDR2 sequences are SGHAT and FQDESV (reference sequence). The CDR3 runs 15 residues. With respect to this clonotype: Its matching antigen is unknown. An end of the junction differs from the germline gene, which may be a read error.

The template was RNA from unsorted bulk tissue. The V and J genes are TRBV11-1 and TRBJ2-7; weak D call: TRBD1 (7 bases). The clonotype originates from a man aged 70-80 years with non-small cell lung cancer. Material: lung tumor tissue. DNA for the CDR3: TGTTCCAGCAGTACTCACAGCAGGGGGGCCTCCGAGCAGTACTTC. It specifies CSSSTHSRGASEQYF.